Below, 32 T cell receptor beta chains from the same sample are listed, as sequenced in a study of OX40 agonist ivuxolimab in advanced cancers. Clones were read by immunoSEQ multiplex PCR, and TCRdb kept only the in-frame ones, dropping some. In the table there are some 150,000 clones, 90% of which are singletons. Sample: CD4+ or CD8+ T cells sorted from blood, taken in a trial of the OX40 agonist ivuxolimab. The source is an adult with an advanced solid tumor such as melanoma, head and neck, liver or kidney cancer.

V usage is TRBV15 and J usage is TRBJ2-2; TRBD1 agrees at 8 bases. Germline-derived CDR1 and CDR2 are LNHNV and YYDKDF (reference sequence). V lost 1 base to trimming and J lost 6 bases; unmatched junction nucleotides: 19. The CDR3 runs to 20 residues. This chain's CDR3 is CATSRVFSRGGRGLPGELFF. As DNA, the CDR3 is TGTGCCACCAGCAGAGTTTTCTCCCGGGGAGGCAGGGGGCTTCCCGGGGAGCTGTTTTTT. Complete variable domain (other parts from reference TRBV15 and TRBJ2-2): DAMVIQNPRYQVTQFGKPVTLSCSQTLNHNVMYWYQQKSSQAPKLLFHYYDKDFNNEADTPDNFQSRRPNTSFCFLDIRSPGLGDTAMYLCATSRVFSRGGRGLPGELFFGEGSRLTVL.

The chain employs TRBV5-8 and TRBJ2-2; D might be TRBD1 (5 bases). Germline lookup yields CDR1 SGHTS and CDR2 YDEGEE. This CDR3 is 16 amino acids long. V was shortened by 9 bases and J by 1 base, with 19 bases between the two germline ends. The CDR3 sequence is CANSPGYLWNTGELFF. As DNA, the CDR3 is TGTGCCAATTCCCCAGGGTATCTCTGGAACACCGGGGAGCTGTTTTTT. The full variable domain, with the rest looked up from reference TRBV5-8 and TRBJ2-2, is EAGVTQSPTHLIKTRGQQATLRCSPISGHTSVYWYQQALGLGLQFLLWYDEGEERNRGNFPPRFSGRQFPNYSSELNVNALELEDSALYLCANSPGYLWNTGELFFGEGSRLTVL.

V is TRBV5-1 and J is TRBJ2-6; D ambiguous. The germline gives CDR1 SGHRS, CDR2 YFSETQ. Trimming left V 1 base short and J 1 base short, with 6 bases between. The CDR3 spans 15 residues. The CDR3 loop is CASSLRVSGANVLTF. The DNA for the CDR3 is TGCGCCAGCAGCTTGCGCGTGTCTGGGGCCAACGTCCTGACTTTC.

The chain has TRBV11-3 and TRBJ1-1; D gene ambiguous. Germline lookup yields CDR1 SGHNT and CDR2 YENEEA. Trimming shortened V by 5 bases and J by 0 bases, and 10 bases separated the two germline ends. CDR3 size: 14 residues. The CDR3 spells CASSHGPVNTEAFF. The DNA of the CDR3 is TGTGCCAGCAGCCATGGGCCAGTGAACACTGAAGCTTTCTTT. The full variable domain, in which reference TRBV11-3 and TRBJ1-1 provide the parts outside the CDR3, is EAGVVQSPRYKIIEKKQPVAFWCNPISGHNTLYWYLQNLGQGPELLIRYENEEAVDDSQLPKDRFSAERLKGVDSTLKIQPAELGDSAVYLCASSHGPVNTEAFFGQGTRLTVV.

This chain uses TRBV21-1 with TRBJ1-1. TRBV21-1 is tagged as a pseudogene. The CDR3 has 18 amino acids. CDR3 DNA sequence: TGTGCCAGCAGCAATCCCCCCCCCGGGTGCCTCTTGGGGACTGAAGCTTTCTTT. It translates to CASSNPPPGCLLGTEAFF.

The chain has TRBV5-1 and TRBJ2-1; no clear D. Trimming cost V 0 bases and J 2 bases, with 9 bases left between them. This CDR3 has 15 amino acids. Looked up from germline, CDR1 is SGHRS and CDR2 is YFSETQ. CDR3 bases: TGCGCCAGCAGCTTGGGGGTGTCTACCTACAATGAGCAGTTCTTC. It specifies CASSLGVSTYNEQFF.

J is TRBJ2-5 and V is TRBV5-1; 10 nucleotides align to TRBD2. The J call may not be correct, given that the DNA end is closer to TRBJ2-7. The CDR3 loop spans 15 amino acids. CDR1 and CDR2 from the germline V gene are SGHRS and YFSETQ. CDR3 residues: CASRKGTSVTYEQYF. In DNA, the CDR3 is TGCGCCAGCAGAAAAGGGACTAGCGTGACCTACGAGCAGTACTTC.

The chain recombines TRBV19 with TRBJ2-1; 10 nucleotides agree with TRBD2. CDR3 length: 19 amino acids. From germline, CDR1 is LNHDA and CDR2 SQIVND (reference sequence). The V and J ends lost 7 bases and 1 base, in that order; junction bases with no gene match: 16. For the CDR3, the DNA is TGTGCCAGTATTCCCTCACATCAAGCGGGAGGGAATTCCTACAATGAGCAGTTCTTC. Encoded protein: CASIPSHQAGGNSYNEQFF.

With respect to this clone: At one boundary the junction diverges from the germline segment, which might be a read error. The gene calls are TRBV28 and TRBJ2-7, with a weak D call TRBD1 (5 bases). The CDR3 runs 14 residues. Germline V lookup: CDR1 MDHEN, CDR2 SYDVKM. CDR3 protein: CVSSFVEQGYEQYF. CDR3 DNA: TGTGTCAGCAGTTTTGTGGAGCAGGGTTACGAGCAGTACTTC.

The genes are TRBV6-5 and TRBJ1-1, with D possibly being TRBD1 (6 bases). V was clipped by 3 bases and J by 5 bases, with 10 bases between them. Germline values: CDR1 MNHEY, CDR2 SVGAGI. The CDR3 is made up of 13 amino acids. The DNA for the CDR3 is TGTGCCAGCAGTTATTCGACAGGAACTGAAGCTTTCTTT. This codes for CASSYSTGTEAFF.

The chain is built from TRBV28 and TRBJ2-1, with D tentatively TRBD1 (5 bases). Germline V gives CDR1 MDHEN, CDR2 SYDVKM. The CDR3 has 17 residues. V lost 6 bases and J 1 base, leaving 19 bases between the germline ends. The CDR3 nucleotides read TGTGCCAGCAGCCCCCTCTTATCAGGGATGTCCTACAATGAGCAGTTCTTC. Amino acid sequence: CASSPLLSGMSYNEQFF.

The rearrangement uses TRBV6-6 and TRBJ2-1; 10 nucleotides line up with TRBD2. V was clipped by 4 bases and J by 2 bases; unmatched bases: 5. The CDR3 runs to 16 residues. In germline, CDR1 is MNHNY, CDR2 SVGAGI (reference sequence). The CDR3 DNA reads as TGTGCCAGCAGTTCCAGCGGGACTAGCGCCTACAATGAGCAGTTCTTC. As protein: CASSSSGTSAYNEQFF.

The chain carries TRBV5-1 and TRBJ2-5, with D possibly being TRBD1 (6 bases). The CDR3 consists of 18 residues. Between the trimmed V and J ends, which lost 4 bases and 1 base, there was a span of 23 bases. The germline gives CDR1 SGHRS, CDR2 YFSETQ. CDR3 sequence: CASSPDPGGGGFQETQYF. CDR3 DNA sequence: TGCGCCAGCAGCCCTGACCCAGGCGGTGGGGGCTTCCAAGAGACCCAGTACTTC. Variable domain in full (rest from reference TRBV5-1 and TRBJ2-5): KAGVTQTPRYLIKTRGQQVTLSCSPISGHRSVSWYQQTPGQGLQFLFEYFSETQRNKGNFPGRFSGRQFSNSRSEMNVSTLELGDSALYLCASSPDPGGGGFQETQYFGPGTRLLVL.

This chain connects TRBV19 to TRBJ1-1; TRBD1 aligns across 7 bases. The germline V gene encodes CDR1 LNHDA and CDR2 SQIVND (reference sequence). The CDR3 consists of 15 residues. The V and J ends lost 3 bases and 3 bases, in that order; junction bases with no gene match: 7. The CDR3 reads CASSIQGDRDTEAFF. The DNA of the CDR3 is TGTGCCAGTAGTATTCAGGGGGACCGTGACACTGAAGCTTTCTTT. Looking up the rest from reference TRBV19 and TRBJ1-1 gives the full variable domain: DGGITQSPKYLFRKEGQNVTLSCEQNLNHDAMYWYRQDPGQGLRLIYYSQIVNDFQKGDIAEGYSVSREKKESFPLTVTSAQKNPTAFYLCASSIQGDRDTEAFFGQGTRLTVV.

On this clone: Different DNA sequences within this sample yield the same CDR3. The J gene is TRBJ2-1, the V gene TRBV7-3; TRBD2 matches at 12 bases. The ends lost 4 bases at V and 4 bases at J; junction bases unmatched: 2. The CDR3 has 15 amino acids. Germline CDR1 and CDR2: SGHTA and FQGTGA. The CDR3 spells CASSSTSGGYNEQFF. DNA of the CDR3: TGTGCCAGCAGCTCGACTAGCGGGGGATACAATGAGCAGTTCTTC.

The chain couples TRBV19 to TRBJ2-7, with 10 bases that match TRBD2. Germline lookup yields CDR1 LNHDA and CDR2 SQIVND (reference sequence). V shed 8 bases and J 2 bases; nucleotides not matched to a gene: 6. The CDR3 spans 14 residues. The CDR3 sequence: CASQASGGTYEQYF. CDR3 coding DNA: TGTGCCAGTCAGGCTAGCGGGGGTACCTACGAGCAGTACTTC.

The rearrangement joins TRBV14 to TRBJ2-7, with TRBD1 identical over 11 bases. Germline lookup yields CDR1 SGHDN and CDR2 FVKESK. V lost 0 bases to trimming and J lost 2 bases; unmatched junction nucleotides: 6. The CDR3 sequence is 17 residues long. The CDR3 region is CASSQDFRDRGTYEQYF. Written as DNA, the CDR3 is TGTGCCAGCAGCCAAGATTTCCGGGACAGGGGGACCTACGAGCAGTACTTC.

The chain is built from TRBV15 and TRBJ2-1, with TRBD2 matching 9 bases. The V segment lost 3 bases and the J segment 5 bases; nucleotides outside the gene matches: 8. Germline assignment: CDR1 LNHNV and CDR2 YYDKDF (reference sequence). CDR3 length: 16 residues. As DNA, the CDR3 is TGTGCCACCAGCAGTCCTCTAGCGGGATACGACAATGAGCAGTTCTTC. Translating gives CATSSPLAGYDNEQFF.

The table lists this clone with a few counts. The chain employs TRBV10-3 and TRBJ1-5; 9 nucleotides line up with TRBD1. Trimming at V came to 6 bases and at J to 6 bases, leaving 6 bases not matched to a gene. This CDR3 is 14 amino acids long. Germline V CDR1 and CDR2: ENHRY, SYGVKD. In nucleotides, the CDR3 is TGTGCCATCAGGGGGGACAGGGAGGCTCAGCCCCAGCATTTT. Translating it yields CAIRGDREAQPQHF.

This clone has just one count. In nucleotides, the CDR3 is TGTGCCAGCGTGCCGGGACAGGGGGCCTCCTACGAGCAGTACTTC. The encoded protein is CASVPGQGASYEQYF. This chain joins TRBV6-1 and TRBJ2-7; 12 bases match TRBD1. The germline V gene encodes CDR1 MNHNS and CDR2 SASEGT. The CDR3 length is 15 residues. V dropped 8 bases and J dropped 0; count of bases not matched to a gene: 5.

The chain combines TRBV6-6 with TRBJ1-6; 9 nucleotides match TRBD1. The CDR3 has 15 residues. Trimming at V came to 5 bases and at J to 6 bases, leaving 5 bases not matched to a gene. Germline CDR1 and CDR2: MNHNY and SVGAGI (reference sequence). The CDR3 reads CASSKTGGGNSPLHF. For the CDR3, the DNA is TGTGCCAGCAGTAAAACAGGGGGCGGTAATTCACCCCTCCACTTT.

This chain uses TRBV7-9 with TRBJ2-1; a weak D match, TRBD2 (5 bases). This CDR3 comprises 12 residues. V lost 4 bases, J lost 9 bases, and 10 bases lay in between. Per germline, CDR1 SEHNR and CDR2 FQNEAQ (reference sequence). Here the CDR3 DNA reads TGTGCCAGCAGCTCGGAAACTAGTGAGCAGTTCTTC. It is translated as CASSSETSEQFF.

The chain carries TRBV13 and TRBJ1-1; the match to TRBD1 covers 9 bases. There are 15 residues in the CDR3. The germline gives CDR1 PRHDT, CDR2 FYEKMQ (reference sequence). J gave up 5 bases and V 5 bases, and 9 bases lay outside the gene matches. Here the CDR3 reads CASSPGGTGYTEAFF. In DNA form, the CDR3 reads TGTGCCAGCAGCCCAGGGGGGACAGGGTATACTGAAGCTTTCTTT. The complete variable domain, with remaining parts taken from reference TRBV13 and TRBJ1-1, reads AAGVIQSPRHLIKEKRETATLKCYPIPRHDTVYWYQQGPGQDPQFLISFYEKMQSDKGSIPDRFSAQQFSDYHSELNMSSLELGDSALYFCASSPGGTGYTEAFFGQGTRLTVV.

The chain is built from TRBV25-1 and TRBJ1-2, with 7 bases that match TRBD1. The CDR3 has 12 residues. Germline assignment: CDR1 MGHDK and CDR2 SYGVNS. V was clipped by 6 bases and J by 8 bases; unmatched bases: 6. CDR3 sequence (DNA): TGTGCCAGCAGACAGACAGGGAACGGCTACACCTTC. Encoded protein: CASRQTGNGYTF.

This clone was picked up one time. This rearrangement joins TRBV4-1 to TRBJ2-1; 11 bases align to TRBD2. Losses at the gene ends were 4 bases for V and 4 bases for J; bases not matched to a gene: 3. This CDR3 is 15 amino acids long. Germline CDR1 and CDR2: MGHRA and YSYEKL. The CDR3 loop is CASSPTSGTYNEQFF. The CDR3 bases are TGCGCCAGCAGCCCGACTAGCGGGACTTACAATGAGCAGTTCTTC.

This clone was recorded once. This chain joins TRBV7-3 and TRBJ2-1, with 10 bases matching TRBD2. The CDR3 sequence is 15 residues long. The V gene end was trimmed by 5 bases and the J gene end by 4 bases; junction bases not matched to a gene: 5. The germline CDR1 and CDR2 sequences are SGHTA and FQGTGA. CDR3 in DNA: TGTGCCAGCAGCATAGGACTAGCGGTATACAATGAGCAGTTCTTC. Protein sequence: CASSIGLAVYNEQFF.

The chain links TRBV28 to TRBJ1-1, with no clear D. Trimming pared 7 bases from V and 4 bases from J, leaving 16 bases between. Per germline, CDR1 MDHEN and CDR2 SYDVKM. This CDR3 is 14 amino acids long. CDR3: CASKVADASTEAFF. The CDR3 DNA sequence: TGTGCCAGCAAGGTAGCGGACGCGAGCACTGAAGCTTTCTTT. The complete variable domain, with remaining parts taken from reference TRBV28 and TRBJ1-1, reads DVKVTQSSRYLVKRTGEKVFLECVQDMDHENMFWYRQDPGLGLRLIYFSYDVKMKEKGDIPEGYSVSREKKERFSLILESASTNQTSMYLCASKVADASTEAFFGQGTRLTVV.

The chain links TRBV19 to TRBJ2-6; D is perhaps TRBD1 (6 bases). Germline V gene lookup returns CDR1 LNHDA and CDR2 SQIVND (reference sequence). The length of the CDR3 is 17 residues. V lost 2 bases and J lost 0, with 11 bases in between. CDR3 coding DNA: TGTGCCAGTAGTATACTGGGGGCGCTCTCTGGGGCCAACGTCCTGACTTTC. Its protein is CASSILGALSGANVLTF.

This clone was detected once. The chain joins TRBV9 to TRBJ1-5, with no clear D. Trimming took off 0 bases at V and 2 bases at J, with 9 bases between the two ends. The CDR3 totals 15 residues. The germline V gene has CDR1 SGDLS and CDR2 YYNGEE. In nucleotides, the CDR3 is TGTGCCAGCAGCGTAGCTTGGGAAGGCAATCAGCCCCAGCATTTT. Its protein is CASSVAWEGNQPQHF.

The chain uses TRBV5-1 and TRBJ2-1; 9 positions match TRBD2. The germline V gene has CDR1 SGHRS and CDR2 YFSETQ. CDR3 length: 16 residues. J gave up 0 bases and V 2 bases, and 3 bases lay outside the gene matches. The CDR3 sequence: CASSFLAGISYNEQFF. DNA of the CDR3: TGCGCCAGCAGCTTCCTAGCGGGAATCTCCTACAATGAGCAGTTCTTC.

On this clone itself: Germline is not matched at one junction end, which may reflect a read error. J is TRBJ1-3 and V is TRBV6-5, with a weak D call TRBD1 (5 bases). This CDR3 comprises 15 residues. The V gene's germline CDR1 is MNHEY and CDR2 SVGAGI. CDR3 DNA: TGTGCCAGCAGTTACTCGGGGGATTCAGGAAGCACCATATATTTT. Translating it yields CASSYSGDSGSTIYF.

The genes are TRBV4-1 and TRBJ1-5; 7 bases map to TRBD1. There are 16 residues in the CDR3. V shed 4 bases and J 4 bases; nucleotides not matched to a gene: 10. Germline lookup yields CDR1 MGHRA and CDR2 YSYEKL. The CDR3 protein is CASSPFAGGGNQPQHF. CDR3 coding DNA: TGCGCCAGCAGCCCATTCGCAGGGGGAGGGAATCAGCCCCAGCATTTT.